Described below is a single TCR beta chain sequence and its context. Its matching antigen is unknown. Generated by immunoSEQ multiplex PCR, the TCRdb table keeps only in-frame clones and is missing some. The repertoire holds around 3,500 clones, with around 70% as singletons. The length of the CDR3 is 9 residues. Germline CDR1 is SGHTA and CDR2 is FQGTGA. V was shortened by 9 bases and J by 6 bases, with 3 bases between the two germline ends. The data stem from a study of coeliac disease. Across the whole study: Each coeliac patient was active, refractory type I, or diet-controlled. Without high-resolution HLA typing, biased TRBV7-2 usage was queried.

Whole-study results and caveats: Cross-contamination between intraepithelial and lamina propria cells was possible. Most TRB amino acid sequences occurred in only one sample.

The chain carries TRBV7-3 and TRBJ2-1, with no clear D. The clonotype was recovered from a man aged 18 to 29 with celiac disease on a gluten-free diet. The sample taken for sequencing was intraepithelial lymphocytes from the gut. The CDR3 sequence is CARANEQFF. Here the CDR3 DNA reads TGTGCCAGAGCCAATGAGCAGTTCTTC.